This T cell receptor (beta chain) derives from a study of blood T cells in healthy people across ages. The overall study: Per every two T cells, about one barcoded beta molecule was captured by template switching.

Whole-study results and caveats: TCR beta diversity tracked closely with naive T cell percentage. The study found more naive CD4+ cells and higher diversity in long-lived than aged donors.

This CDR3 comprises 12 residues. Germline V lookup: CDR1 SGHVS, CDR2 FQNEAQ. This clonotype has more than one count but fewer than ten. Its antigen is still unknown. The junction does not match germline at one end; this may be a read error. The second PCR ran roughly 7 to 12 cycles with a sample-barcoded 5' primer and J-beta primers. The study obtained at least 2.5 million CDR3-containing paired-end reads from every sample. TCRdb redid the calling of the 5' RACE reads with MiXCR, one entry per CDR3 protein. The profile shows 500,000 to 700,000 distinct CDR3 sequences, about 30% of them singletons. Sequencing was carried out using blood. J is TRBJ1-4 and V is TRBV7-8; tentatively, D is TRBD1 (6 bases). The receptor's source is a woman at least 80 years old in good health. The CDR3 is CATWGPNEKPFF. The CDR3 DNA is TGTGCCACTTGGGGGCCCAATGAAAAACCGTTTTTT.